This T cell receptor (beta chain) was captured by sequencing in a study of cytotoxic CD8 clonotypes in ibrutinib-treated CLL. Across the study: 24 partial and 2 complete responses; at median roughly 68 months, about 14 remitted, approximately 12 progressed. Average yields of around 230,000 productive templates and 75,000 to 100,000 productive rearrangements characterized the samples. Points from the study as a whole: Exceeding age-matched healthy donors, baseline clonality also tracked the counts of circulating CD8+ T cells. Public clonotypes, found uncommonly, either contracted or stayed stable on treatment.

Method: immunoSEQ multiplex PCR; TCRdb's copy keeps in-frame clones and lacks some. The sample lists hundreds of thousands of clones, about four fifths occurring once. This clone was counted a single time. Its antigen remains unidentified. This CDR3 is built from 16 residues. CDR1 is SGHVS and CDR2 is FQNEAQ in the germline V gene. J gave up 6 bases and V 6 bases, and 17 bases lay outside the gene matches. The gene calls are TRBV7-8 and TRBJ2-7; 7 bases map to TRBD2. The sample here was PBMCs, taken after 12 months of ibrutinib treatment. The receptor was isolated from a human donor with chronic lymphocytic leukemia. CDR3 bases: TGTGCCAGCAGGGCCCGCGGGAGACAACCATCAGGCGAGCAGTACTTC. It specifies CASRARGRQPSGEQYF.